A single sample gave rise to the 20 T cell receptor beta chains below, sequenced in a study of blood T cell repertoires in COVID-19. Only in-frame clones appear in the TCRdb table, and some are missing; sequencing was by immunoSEQ multiplex PCR. The sample holds roughly 100,000 clones, about 90% seen once. The material sequenced was peripheral blood. These receptors came from a human donor in a cohort sampled during active COVID-19.

V gene TRBV6-6 combines with J gene TRBJ2-5; 9 bases agree with TRBD2. This CDR3 has 16 amino acids. CDR1 and CDR2 (germline): MNHNY, SVGAGI (reference sequence). Trimming cost V 1 base and J 2 bases; bases outside gene matches: 5. CDR3 sequence: CASSYLRGGAQETQYF. The CDR3 DNA is TGTGCCAGCAGTTACTTACGCGGGGGGGCTCAAGAGACCCAGTACTTC.

The chain links TRBV20-1 to TRBJ2-4, with TRBD2 identical over 8 bases. The V gene's germline CDR1 is DFQATT and CDR2 SNEGSKA (reference sequence). This CDR3 has 15 amino acids. After removal of 3 bases from V and 0 bases from J, the junction contained 4 bases not matched to a gene. The CDR3 here is CSASLAGLAKNIQYF. Written as DNA, the CDR3 is TGCAGTGCTAGTCTAGCGGGTTTAGCCAAAAACATTCAGTACTTC.

This chain uses TRBV23-1 with TRBJ2-2, with 8 bases identical to TRBD2. TRBV23-1 has ORF status, its function being uncertain. The trim removed 8 bases at V and 0 bases at J, leaving 5 bases unmatched. CDR3 length: 15 amino acids. The CDR3 loop reads CASGSGGANTGELFF. CDR3 nucleotides: TGCGCCAGCGGTTCGGGGGGGGCGAACACCGGGGAGCTGTTTTTT.

The rearrangement joins TRBV6-5 to TRBJ1-1; D remains ambiguous. V was clipped by 6 bases and J by 1 base, with 9 bases between them. From germline, CDR1 is MNHEY and CDR2 SVGAGI. The CDR3 loop spans 13 amino acids. The DNA for the CDR3 is TGTGCCAGCAGCATACTACAGAACACTGAAGCTTTCTTT. Protein: CASSILQNTEAFF.

V gene TRBV18 combines with J gene TRBJ1-4, with D maybe TRBD1 (6 bases). This CDR3 has 15 residues. V was clipped by 3 bases and J by 5 bases, with 13 bases between them. Germline CDR1 is KGHSH and CDR2 is LQKENI. The CDR3 DNA reads as TGTGCCAGCTCACCTGAAAGGACAGAGAATGAAAAACTGTTTTTT. It encodes CASSPERTENEKLFF.

The CDR3 DNA is TGTGCCAGCAGTGAAGCGCCGGGGTGGGGCACTGAAGCTTTCTTT. This gives the protein CASSEAPGWGTEAFF. This sequence joins TRBV2 and TRBJ1-1; D not resolved. The V end lost 0 bases, the J end lost 4 bases, and 12 bases lay between the germline ends. Germline V CDR1 and CDR2: SNHLY, FYNNEI. This CDR3 spans 15 amino acids. The full variable domain, in which reference TRBV2 and TRBJ1-1 provide the parts outside the CDR3, is EPEVTQTPSHQVTQMGQEVILRCVPISNHLYFYWYRQILGQKVEFLVSFYNNEISEKSEIFDDQFSVERPDGSNFTLKIRSTKLEDSAMYFCASSEAPGWGTEAFFGQGTRLTVV.

CDR3 residues: CASSPRGGTGELFF. CDR3 in DNA: TGTGCCAGCAGCCCGAGAGGGGGCACCGGGGAGCTGTTTTTT. The rearrangement joins TRBV9 to TRBJ2-2, with D tentatively TRBD1 (6 bases). Trimming cost V 4 bases and J 4 bases, with 11 bases left between them. CDR1 SGDLS and CDR2 YYNGEE come from the germline V gene. The CDR3 covers 14 residues.

This clone turned up a few times. V and J are TRBV27 and TRBJ2-7; the match to TRBD1 covers 12 bases. Germline-derived CDR1 and CDR2 are MNHEY and SMNVEV (reference sequence). The trim removed 5 bases at V and 6 bases at J, leaving 11 bases unmatched. The length of the CDR3 is 16 residues. In DNA, the CDR3 is TGTGCCAGCAGTGGGGACAGGGGGCAGTCCTTCCTCGAGCAGTACTTC. Amino acids: CASSGDRGQSFLEQYF.

The rearrangement uses TRBV6-5 and TRBJ2-3, with no clear D. This CDR3 comprises 14 residues. V lost 5 bases and J lost 6, with 15 bases in between. The germline V gene encodes CDR1 MNHEY and CDR2 SVGAGI. CDR3 amino acids: CASSPRRSTDTQYF. The CDR3 DNA is TGTGCCAGCAGTCCTAGGCGCTCAACGGATACGCAGTATTTT.

This clone was picked up a small number of times. The V call is TRBV7-3, the J call TRBJ1-3; no clear D. Germline-derived CDR1 and CDR2 are SGHTA and FQGTGA. The CDR3 sequence is 16 residues long. V lost 4 bases and J 2 bases, leaving 15 bases between the germline ends. The CDR3 nucleotides read TGTGCCAGCAGCTCTACCCCGGTGAGAACTGGAAACACCATATATTTT. This sequence encodes CASSSTPVRTGNTIYF.

This clone appeared a few times. This chain connects TRBV3-1 (or the pseudogene TRBV3-2) to TRBJ2-3, with 11 bases lining up with TRBD2. The ends lost 5 bases at V and 2 bases at J; junction bases unmatched: 15. Per germline, CDR1 LGHDT and CDR2 YNNKEL (reference sequence). This CDR3 is built from 19 residues. CDR3 in DNA: TGTGCCAGCAGCGCGGGACTAGCGGTGACTAGCTCAACCACAGATACGCAGTATTTT. This encodes CASSAGLAVTSSTTDTQYF.

V is TRBV3-1 (or the pseudogene TRBV3-2) and J is TRBJ2-3, with D perhaps TRBD1 (6 bases). Germline CDR1 LGHDT, CDR2 YNNKEL (reference sequence). CDR3 size: 15 residues. The V end lost 4 bases, the J end lost 0 bases, and 11 bases lay between the germline ends. CDR3 in amino acids: CASSLQGSSTDTQYF. CDR3 coding DNA: TGTGCCAGCAGCCTACAGGGATCTAGCACAGATACGCAGTATTTT.

The chain combines TRBV5-4 with TRBJ2-2, with 13 bases lining up with TRBD2. V dropped 4 bases and J dropped 4; count of bases not matched to a gene: 10. Germline-derived CDR1 and CDR2 are SGHNT and YYREEE (reference sequence). The CDR3 consists of 18 residues. The CDR3 DNA sequence: TGTGCCAGCAGCCCCACTAGCGGGGGGGCCTCGGGCACCGGGGAGCTGTTTTTT. This gives the protein CASSPTSGGASGTGELFF.

The chain employs TRBV28 and TRBJ2-7; 8 nucleotides line up with TRBD1. Germline-derived CDR1 and CDR2 are MDHEN and SYDVKM. CDR3 length: 18 residues. J lost 3 bases, V lost 6 bases, and 19 bases had no gene match. The CDR3 region has the DNA TGTGCCAGCAGACCTACTATAACACGGGACAGGCCGGACTACGAGCAGTACTTC. Protein product: CASRPTITRDRPDYEQYF.

The J gene is TRBJ1-1, the V gene TRBV27; D is perhaps TRBD1 (5 bases). V was pared by 6 bases and J by 3 bases, with 17 bases between. CDR1 MNHEY and CDR2 SMNVEV come from the germline V gene (reference sequence). This CDR3 comprises 15 residues. CDR3 loop: CASSLNGGRDTEAFF. In DNA, the CDR3 is TGTGCCAGCAGCCTAAACGGGGGAAGGGACACTGAAGCTTTCTTT.

The chain combines TRBV24-1 with TRBJ2-7; no clear D. The CDR3 totals 13 residues. The V end was cut by 3 bases, the J end by 1 base, with 6 bases between. Germline-derived CDR1 and CDR2 are KGHDR and SFDVKD. CDR3 in DNA: TGTGCCACCAGTGATGGCAGATCCTACGAGCAGTACTTC. It yields the protein CATSDGRSYEQYF.

The rearrangement uses TRBV4-1 and TRBJ1-4; D gene ambiguous. Germline V gene lookup returns CDR1 MGHRA and CDR2 YSYEKL. Trimming pared 6 bases from V and 2 bases from J, leaving 16 bases between. This CDR3 has 16 amino acids. CDR3 amino acids: CASRPLEVATNEKLFF. In DNA form, the CDR3 reads TGCGCCAGCAGACCTCTTGAAGTCGCGACTAATGAAAAACTGTTTTTT.

V is TRBV5-1 and J is TRBJ2-3; weak D call: TRBD1 (5 bases). CDR1 and CDR2 from the germline V gene are SGHRS and YFSETQ. The CDR3 is 14 residues long. Trimming stripped 6 bases from V and 1 base from J, with 12 bases between. The CDR3 bases are TGCGCCAGCACCAGCAGGGTTCGCACAGATACGCAGTATTTT. The encoded protein is CASTSRVRTDTQYF.

V is TRBV7-8 and J is TRBJ2-2, with D possibly matching TRBD1 (6 bases). Germline V gene lookup returns CDR1 SGHVS and CDR2 FQNEAQ. The length of the CDR3 is 18 residues. Trimming removed 7 bases at V and 7 bases at J, with 28 bases between. The CDR3 nucleotides are TGTGCCAGCAACCCCATACGTGCAGGGGACCTAAGAGGCGGGGAGCTGTTTTTT. It encodes CASNPIRAGDLRGGELFF.

The V gene is TRBV28, the J gene TRBJ1-1; no definite D call. The CDR3 is 14 residues long. V shed 5 bases and J shed 0 bases, with 10 bases lying between them. Germline assignment: CDR1 MDHEN and CDR2 SYDVKM. CDR3 region: CASSMGGMNTEAFF. CDR3 nucleotide sequence: TGTGCCAGCAGTATGGGAGGAATGAACACTGAAGCTTTCTTT.